This entry lists 18 T cell receptor beta chains sequenced from one sample in a study of blood T cell repertoires in COVID-19. Generated by immunoSEQ multiplex PCR, the TCRdb table keeps only in-frame clones and is missing some. The table has about 200,000 clones, roughly 90% seen once. Input material: PBMCs or T cells enriched from blood (not recorded which). The source of these receptors is a woman between 18 and 30 years old who had recovered from COVID-19.

The chain has TRBV29-1 and TRBJ2-1; D is possibly TRBD1 (6 bases). The CDR3 consists of 12 residues. Germline CDR1 is SQVTM and CDR2 is ANQGSEA. Trimming removed 6 bases at V and 8 bases at J, with 14 bases between. The CDR3 DNA reads TGCAGCGTGGCCACCAGGGGCCATGAGCAGTTCTTC. This gives the protein CSVATRGHEQFF.

The chain uses TRBV5-6 and TRBJ1-2, with TRBD1 matching over 12 bases. V trimming: 4 bases; J trimming: 8 bases; junction bases outside the gene matches: 6. The CDR3 contains 14 residues. CDR1 and CDR2 from the germline V gene are SGHDT and YYEEEE. Written as DNA, the CDR3 is TGTGCCAGCAGCCTACCGGGACAGGGGGCCGGCTACACCTTC. Translation: CASSLPGQGAGYTF.

This rearrangement joins TRBV28 to TRBJ1-5; D remains unclear. CDR3 size: 12 residues. CDR1 and CDR2 (germline): MDHEN, SYDVKM. Trimming shortened V by 3 bases and J by 4 bases, and 4 bases separated the two germline ends. The CDR3: CASSFMNQPQHF. The CDR3 DNA is TGTGCCAGCAGTTTTATGAATCAGCCCCAGCATTTT.

The chain couples TRBV9 to TRBJ1-1; D possibly corresponds to TRBD1 (6 bases). The CDR3 is made up of 14 amino acids. Deletions cut 2 bases from V and 0 bases from J, with 8 bases between. CDR1 is SGDLS, CDR2 YYNGEE, per germline. This CDR3 reads CASSVGQLNTEAFF. Here the CDR3 DNA reads TGTGCCAGCAGCGTCGGACAGTTGAACACTGAAGCTTTCTTT.

This clone was detected only once. The chain uses TRBV11-3 and TRBJ1-3; weak D call: TRBD1 (5 bases). Germline CDR1 reads SGHNT; CDR2 reads YENEEA. V was pared by 4 bases and J by 0 bases, with 16 bases between. The CDR3 length is 17 residues. CDR3 amino acids: CASSSGTLTSSGNTIYF. CDR3 in DNA: TGTGCCAGCAGCTCAGGGACTCTTACGAGCTCTGGAAACACCATATATTTT. Variable domain in full (rest from reference TRBV11-3 and TRBJ1-3): EAGVVQSPRYKIIEKKQPVAFWCNPISGHNTLYWYLQNLGQGPELLIRYENEEAVDDSQLPKDRFSAERLKGVDSTLKIQPAELGDSAVYLCASSSGTLTSSGNTIYFGEGSWLTVV.

The rearrangement uses TRBV30 and TRBJ1-4; no definite D call. V was clipped by 0 bases and J by 7 bases, with 9 bases between them. Germline V lookup: CDR1 GTSNPN, CDR2 SVGIG (reference sequence). The CDR3 contains 13 residues. The CDR3 region is CAWSVGGSEKLFF. The CDR3 DNA sequence: TGTGCCTGGAGTGTAGGTGGGAGTGAAAAACTGTTTTTT.

The chain has TRBV7-7 and TRBJ1-5, with 9 positions matching TRBD1. The CDR3 contains 18 residues. The germline gives CDR1 SSHAT, CDR2 FNYEAQ (reference sequence). V lost 5 bases, J lost 4 bases, and 15 bases stayed unmatched. DNA of the CDR3: TGTGCCAGCAGCCCGAGTCAATCCAACAGGGGGCTTAATCAGCCCCAGCATTTT. This gives the protein CASSPSQSNRGLNQPQHF. Variable domain in full (rest from reference TRBV7-7 and TRBJ1-5): GAGVSQSPRYKVTKRGQDVTLRCDPISSHATLYWYQQALGQGPEFLTYFNYEAQPDKSGLPSDRFSAERPEGSISTLTIQRTEQRDSAMYRCASSPSQSNRGLNQPQHFGDGTRLSIL.

This clone was picked up a small number of times. This chain uses TRBV7-9 with TRBJ2-2, with D possibly being TRBD1 (5 bases). V was clipped by 5 bases and J by 0 bases, with 10 bases between them. The CDR3 loop spans 15 amino acids. The V gene's germline CDR1 is SEHNR and CDR2 FQNEAQ (reference sequence). Here the CDR3 reads CASSVGHANTGELFF. The CDR3 DNA is TGTGCCAGCAGCGTAGGACACGCGAACACCGGGGAGCTGTTTTTT. Supplemented by reference TRBV7-9 and TRBJ2-2, the full variable domain reads DTGVSQNPRHKITKRGQNVTFRCDPISEHNRLYWYRQTLGQGPEFLTYFQNEAQLEKSRLLSDRFSAERPKGSFSTLEIQRTEQGDSAMYLCASSVGHANTGELFFGEGSRLTVL.

The V gene is TRBV12-3 or TRBV12-4, the J gene TRBJ1-1; no clear D. V lost 8 bases, J lost 1 base, and 5 bases lay in between. This CDR3 contains 11 residues. In DNA, the CDR3 is TGTGCCAGCCTGAGGAACACTGAAGCTTTCTTT. Its protein is CASLRNTEAFF.

The gene calls are TRBV5-4 and TRBJ1-5, with unresolved D. Deletions cut 2 bases from V and 6 bases from J, with 9 bases between. Germline V gene lookup returns CDR1 SGHNT and CDR2 YYREEE (reference sequence). The CDR3 has 13 residues. Here the CDR3 reads CASSFYRGQPQHF. CDR3 coding DNA: TGTGCCAGCAGCTTCTATCGGGGTCAGCCCCAGCATTTT. Together with reference TRBV5-4 and TRBJ1-5, the CDR3 gives the full variable domain: ETGVTQSPTHLIKTRGQQVTLRCSSQSGHNTVSWYQQALGQGPQFIFQYYREEENGRGNFPPRFSGLQFPNYSSELNVNALELDDSALYLCASSFYRGQPQHFGDGTRLSIL.

The chain is built from TRBV10-1 and TRBJ2-1, with TRBD1 matching over 9 bases. Germline V gene data show CDR1 as WNHNN and CDR2 as SYGVQD (reference sequence). With V trimmed by 0 bases and J by 0 bases, 18 bases remained unmatched. The CDR3 extends over 22 amino acids. This chain's CDR3 is CASSESRGTWDRDRYSYNEQFF. CDR3 sequence (DNA): TGCGCCAGCAGTGAGTCTCGGGGAACATGGGACAGGGACAGATACTCCTACAATGAGCAGTTCTTC.

J is TRBJ2-7 and V is TRBV6-5; 10 bases are shared with TRBD1. V shed 2 bases, J shed 5 bases, and the junction held 3 bases outside the gene matches. CDR3 size: 14 residues. CDR1 and CDR2 (germline): MNHEY, SVGAGI. For the CDR3, the DNA is TGTGCCAGCAGTTACGATGGGACAGGGGACGAGCAGTACTTC. This codes for CASSYDGTGDEQYF.

The V and J genes are TRBV25-1 and TRBJ1-1; maybe TRBD1 (6 bases). CDR1 is MGHDK and CDR2 is SYGVNS in the germline V gene. V was trimmed by 7 bases and J by 3 bases, leaving 12 bases between them. The CDR3 is made up of 13 amino acids. CDR3 residues: CASTEDSYTEAFF. In nucleotides, the CDR3 is TGTGCCAGCACTGAGGACAGCTACACTGAAGCTTTCTTT.

The genes are TRBV12-5 and TRBJ1-1; possibly TRBD1 for D (6 bases). From germline, CDR1 is LGHNT and CDR2 FRNRAP. The CDR3 has 15 residues. Trimming took 2 bases from V and 7 from J, leaving 17 bases between them. The CDR3 sequence is CASGLTPGEQGEAFF. CDR3 nucleotides: TGTGCTAGTGGTTTGACTCCCGGGGAACAGGGTGAAGCTTTCTTT.

The chain has TRBV5-1 and TRBJ2-7; 7 bases are shared with TRBD2. CDR1 and CDR2 (germline): SGHRS, YFSETQ. V was pared by 0 bases and J by 4 bases, with 4 bases of the junction left unmatched. CDR3 length equals 14 residues. CDR3 DNA sequence: TGCGCCAGCAGCTTGGCCGGGGAGGGGTACGAGCAGTACTTC. This gives the protein CASSLAGEGYEQYF.

V is TRBV7-9 and J is TRBJ2-1, with 8 bases fitting TRBD2. This CDR3 spans 17 amino acids. Germline CDR1 SEHNR, CDR2 FQNEAQ (reference sequence). After removal of 2 bases from V and 1 base from J, the junction contained 7 bases not matched to a gene. CDR3 amino acids: CASSLSRGGPSYNEQFF. The CDR3 DNA reads as TGTGCCAGCAGCTTATCACGGGGGGGCCCTTCCTACAATGAGCAGTTCTTC. Complete variable domain (other parts from reference TRBV7-9 and TRBJ2-1): DTGVSQNPRHKITKRGQNVTFRCDPISEHNRLYWYRQTLGQGPEFLTYFQNEAQLEKSRLLSDRFSAERPKGSFSTLEIQRTEQGDSAMYLCASSLSRGGPSYNEQFFGPGTRLTVL.

The chain carries TRBV29-1 and TRBJ1-5; D remains unclear. In germline, CDR1 is SQVTM, CDR2 ANQGSEA. V dropped 4 bases and J dropped 0 bases, with 13 bases sitting between them. The CDR3 runs to 15 residues. The CDR3 DNA sequence: TGCAGCGTTGCCCCCCGAGGATATAGCAATCAGCCCCAGCATTTT. Translating gives CSVAPRGYSNQPQHF.

In the case of this clone: The same CDR3 is also encoded by other DNA sequences in this sample. The J gene is TRBJ2-5, the V gene TRBV7-9; the D gene is possibly TRBD2 (5 bases). CDR1 is SEHNR, CDR2 FQNEAQ, per germline (reference sequence). The CDR3 sequence is 14 residues long. V was pared by 1 base and J by 4 bases, with 10 bases between. The CDR3 loop is CASSLGGQRETQYF. CDR3 sequence (DNA): TGTGCCAGCAGCTTAGGAGGGCAAAGAGAGACCCAGTACTTC.